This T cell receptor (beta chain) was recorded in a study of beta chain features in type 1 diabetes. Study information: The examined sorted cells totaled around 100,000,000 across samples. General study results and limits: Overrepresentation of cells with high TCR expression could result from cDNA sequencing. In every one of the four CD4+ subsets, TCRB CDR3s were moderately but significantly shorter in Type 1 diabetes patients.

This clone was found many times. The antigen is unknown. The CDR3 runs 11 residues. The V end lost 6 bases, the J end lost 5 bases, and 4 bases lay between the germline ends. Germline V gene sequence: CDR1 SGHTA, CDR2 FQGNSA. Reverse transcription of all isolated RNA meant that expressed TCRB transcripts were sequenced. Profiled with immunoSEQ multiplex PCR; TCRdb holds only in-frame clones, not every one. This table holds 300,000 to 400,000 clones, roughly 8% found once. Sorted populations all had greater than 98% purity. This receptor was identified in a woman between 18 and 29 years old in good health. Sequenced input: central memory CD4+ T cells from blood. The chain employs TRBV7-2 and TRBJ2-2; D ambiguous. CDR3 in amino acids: CASRPTGELFF. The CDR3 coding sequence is TGTGCCAGCAGACCGACCGGGGAGCTGTTTTTT.